This TCR beta chain was sequenced during a study of shared clonotypes between healthy human individuals. TCRdb's copy holds only in-frame clones and misses some; the assay was immunoSEQ multiplex PCR. Here the sample spans about 2,500,000 clones, around nine tenths being singletons. CDR1 and CDR2 (germline): KGHSH, LQKENI. Trimming at V came to 2 bases and at J to 3 bases, leaving 5 bases not matched to a gene. CDR3 size: 16 residues. It was into CD45RA+ naive and CD45RA-negative memory subsets that the CD4+ cells were split. General observations from the study: Unshared clonotypes carried lower generation probabilities than those common to all four donors.

Concerning this clone itself: Its target is unknown.

The J gene is TRBJ2-7, the V gene TRBV18, with 12 bases that match TRBD1. This receptor was obtained from a man aged 18-30 years in good health. Sequenced sample: naive CD4+ T cells sorted from blood. As for subset: CD45RA+ positively selected. CDR3 bases: TGTGCCAGCTCACCATCGGGACAGGGGGCGCTCTACGAGCAGTACTTC. Translating gives CASSPSGQGALYEQYF. The full variable domain, rest sourced from reference TRBV18 and TRBJ2-7, is NAGVMQNPRHLVRRRGQEARLRCSPMKGHSHVYWYRQLPEEGLKFMVYLQKENIIDESGMPKERFSAEFPKEGPSILRIQQVVRGDSAAYFCASSPSGQGALYEQYFGPGTRLTVT.